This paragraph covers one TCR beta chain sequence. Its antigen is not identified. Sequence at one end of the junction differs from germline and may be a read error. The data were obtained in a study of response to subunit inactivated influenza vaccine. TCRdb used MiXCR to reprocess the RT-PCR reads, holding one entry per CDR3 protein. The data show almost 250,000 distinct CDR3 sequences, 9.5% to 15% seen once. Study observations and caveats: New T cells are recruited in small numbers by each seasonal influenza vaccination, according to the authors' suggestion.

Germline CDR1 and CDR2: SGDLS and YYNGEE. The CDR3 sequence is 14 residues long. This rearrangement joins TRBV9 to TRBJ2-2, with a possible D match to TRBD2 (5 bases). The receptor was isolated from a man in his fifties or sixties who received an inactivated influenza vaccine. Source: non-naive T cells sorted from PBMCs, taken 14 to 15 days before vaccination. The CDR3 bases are TGTGCCAGCAGCGTAGTATGGAACACCGGGGAGCTCTTTTTT. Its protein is CASSVVWNTGELFF. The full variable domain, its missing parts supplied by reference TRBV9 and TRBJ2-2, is DSGVTQTPKHLITATGQRVTLRCSPRSGDLSVYWYQQSLDQGLQFLIQYYNGEERAKGNILERFSAQQFPDLHSELNLSSLELGDSALYFCASSVVWNTGELFFGEGSRLTVL.